This T cell receptor (beta chain) was profiled in a study of OX40 agonist ivuxolimab in advanced cancers. Overall study: Approximately 40% of patients had received prior checkpoint inhibitor therapy.

The germline V and J ends were trimmed by 3 bases and 1 base, with 12 bases remaining between them. The CDR3 is made up of 15 amino acids. CDR1 SEHNR and CDR2 FQNEAQ come from the germline V gene (reference sequence). Clones were read by immunoSEQ multiplex PCR, and TCRdb kept only the in-frame ones, dropping some. The table has about 48,000 clones, around 83% seen once. The investigators sampled blood at baseline, at cycle 4 day 1, and at cycle 7 day 1. This clone has just one count. Other DNA sequences in this sample translate to the same CDR3. The chain links TRBV7-9 to TRBJ2-5; the D gene could be TRBD1 or TRBD2 (5 bases each). Specimen: CD4+ or CD8+ T cells sorted from blood, collected in a trial of the OX40 agonist ivuxolimab. This clonotype originated in an adult with an advanced solid tumor such as melanoma, head and neck, liver or kidney cancer. CDR3 region: CASSLGSGPQETQYF. CDR3 in DNA: TGTGCCAGCAGCTTGGGATCGGGACCCCAAGAGACCCAGTACTTC.